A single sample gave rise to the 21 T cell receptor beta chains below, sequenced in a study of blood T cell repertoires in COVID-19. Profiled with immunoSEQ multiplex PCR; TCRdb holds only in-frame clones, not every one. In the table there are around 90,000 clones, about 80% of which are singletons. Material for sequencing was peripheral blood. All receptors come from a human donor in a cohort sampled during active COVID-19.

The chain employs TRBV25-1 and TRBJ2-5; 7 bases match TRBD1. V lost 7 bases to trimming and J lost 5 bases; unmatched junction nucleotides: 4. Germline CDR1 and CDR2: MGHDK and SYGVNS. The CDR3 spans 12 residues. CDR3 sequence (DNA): TGTGCCAGCAACGTACAGGGGGAGACCCAGTACTTC. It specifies CASNVQGETQYF.

This chain's CDR3 is CASSPRRSSGANVLTF. The CDR3 nucleotides read TGTGCCAGCAGCCCCCGCAGAAGCTCTGGGGCCAACGTCCTGACTTTC. V is TRBV3-1 (or the pseudogene TRBV3-2) and J is TRBJ2-6; D is undetermined. V lost 4 bases to trimming and J lost 0 bases, with 10 bases between them. Germline CDR1 and CDR2: LGHDT and YNNKEL (reference sequence). The length of the CDR3 is 16 residues.

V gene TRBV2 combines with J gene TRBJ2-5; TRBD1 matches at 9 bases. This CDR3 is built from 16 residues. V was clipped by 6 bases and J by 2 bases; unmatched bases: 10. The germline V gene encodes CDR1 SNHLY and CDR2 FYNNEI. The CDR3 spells CASRSRDRVLQETQYF. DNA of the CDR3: TGTGCCAGCAGGTCCCGGGACAGGGTCCTACAAGAGACCCAGTACTTC.

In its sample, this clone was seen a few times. The CDR3: CASSLRTANTEAFF. DNA of the CDR3: TGTGCCAGCAGCTTACGGACAGCCAACACTGAAGCTTTCTTT. The V and J genes are TRBV11-2 and TRBJ1-1; D perhaps matches TRBD1 (6 bases). The CDR3 is made up of 14 amino acids. Trimming left V 2 bases short and J 2 bases short, with 9 bases between. The germline gives CDR1 SGHAT, CDR2 FQNNGV.

The CDR3 region is CASSSRGGSSYNEQFF. Written as DNA, the CDR3 is TGTGCCAGCAGCTCCCGGGGGGGGAGCTCCTACAATGAGCAGTTCTTC. This chain connects TRBV11-1 to TRBJ2-1; 8 bases match TRBD2. The CDR3 runs 16 residues. The V and J ends lost 4 bases and 0 bases, in that order; junction bases with no gene match: 5. Germline V gives CDR1 SGHAT, CDR2 FQDESV (reference sequence).

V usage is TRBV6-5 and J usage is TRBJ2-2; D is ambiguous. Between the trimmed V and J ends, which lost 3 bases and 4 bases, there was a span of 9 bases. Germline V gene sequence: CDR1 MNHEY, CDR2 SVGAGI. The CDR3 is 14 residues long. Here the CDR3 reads CASSYQDRTGELFF. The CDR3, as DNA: TGTGCCAGCAGTTATCAGGATCGCACCGGGGAGCTGTTTTTT.

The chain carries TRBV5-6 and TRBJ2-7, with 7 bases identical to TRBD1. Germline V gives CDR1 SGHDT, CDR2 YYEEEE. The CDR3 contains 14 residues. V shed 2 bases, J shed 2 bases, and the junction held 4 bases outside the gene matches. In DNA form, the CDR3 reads TGTGCCAGCAGCTTTATGACAGGGACCTACGAGCAGTACTTC. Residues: CASSFMTGTYEQYF.

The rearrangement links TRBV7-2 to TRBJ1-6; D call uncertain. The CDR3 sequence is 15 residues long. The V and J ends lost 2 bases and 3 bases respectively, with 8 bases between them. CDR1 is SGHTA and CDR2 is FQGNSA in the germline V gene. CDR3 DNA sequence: TGTGCCAGCAGCTTACCAGGCATCTATAATTCACCCCTCCACTTT. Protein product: CASSLPGIYNSPLHF.

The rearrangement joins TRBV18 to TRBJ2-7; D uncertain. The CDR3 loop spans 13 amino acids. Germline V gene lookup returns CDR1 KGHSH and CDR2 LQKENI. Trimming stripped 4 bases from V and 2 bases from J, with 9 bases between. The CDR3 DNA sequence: TGTGCCAGCTCACGAGGCGGCACCTACGAGCAGTACTTC. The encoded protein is CASSRGGTYEQYF.

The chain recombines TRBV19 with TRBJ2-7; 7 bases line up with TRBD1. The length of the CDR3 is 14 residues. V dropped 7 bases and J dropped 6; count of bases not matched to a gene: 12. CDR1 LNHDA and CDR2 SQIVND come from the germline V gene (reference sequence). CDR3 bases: TGTGCCAGTACCTTGACAGGGTCCTGGGGCGAGCAGTACTTC. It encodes CASTLTGSWGEQYF.

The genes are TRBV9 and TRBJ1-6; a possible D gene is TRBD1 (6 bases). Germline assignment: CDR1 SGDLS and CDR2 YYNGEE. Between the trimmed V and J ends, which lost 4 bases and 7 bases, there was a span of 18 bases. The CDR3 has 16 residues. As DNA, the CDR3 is TGTGCCAGCAGCCCTTGGGCGGACAGCCAAAATTCACCCCTCCACTTT. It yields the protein CASSPWADSQNSPLHF.

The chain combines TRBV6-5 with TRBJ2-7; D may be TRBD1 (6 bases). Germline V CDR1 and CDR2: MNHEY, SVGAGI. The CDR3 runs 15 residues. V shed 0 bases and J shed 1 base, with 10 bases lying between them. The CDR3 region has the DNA TGTGCCAGCAGTTACTCGATTCAGGGGTCCTACGAGCAGTACTTC. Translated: CASSYSIQGSYEQYF.

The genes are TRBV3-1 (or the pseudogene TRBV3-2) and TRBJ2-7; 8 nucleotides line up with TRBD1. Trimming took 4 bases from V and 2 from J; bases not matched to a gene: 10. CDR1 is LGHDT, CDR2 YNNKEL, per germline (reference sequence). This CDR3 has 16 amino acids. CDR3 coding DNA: TGTGCCAGCAGCCCAGATCCCGGGACAGGCCCCTACGAGCAGTACTTC. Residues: CASSPDPGTGPYEQYF.

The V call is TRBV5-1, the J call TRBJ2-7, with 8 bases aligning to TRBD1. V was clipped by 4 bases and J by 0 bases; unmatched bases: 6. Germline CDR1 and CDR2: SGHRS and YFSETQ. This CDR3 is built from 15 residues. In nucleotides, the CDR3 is TGCGCCAGCAGCCGACCGGGACAGGCCTCCTACGAGCAGTACTTC. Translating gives CASSRPGQASYEQYF. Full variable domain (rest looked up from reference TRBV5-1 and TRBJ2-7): KAGVTQTPRYLIKTRGQQVTLSCSPISGHRSVSWYQQTPGQGLQFLFEYFSETQRNKGNFPGRFSGRQFSNSRSEMNVSTLELGDSALYLCASSRPGQASYEQYFGPGTRLTVT.

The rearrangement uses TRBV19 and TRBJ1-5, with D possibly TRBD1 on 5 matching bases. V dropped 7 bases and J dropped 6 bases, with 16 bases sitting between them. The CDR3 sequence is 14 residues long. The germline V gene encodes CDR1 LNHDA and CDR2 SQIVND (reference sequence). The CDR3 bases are TGTGCCAGTACCCTAGGGGCTCGGTCTCAGCCCCAGCATTTT. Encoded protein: CASTLGARSQPQHF.

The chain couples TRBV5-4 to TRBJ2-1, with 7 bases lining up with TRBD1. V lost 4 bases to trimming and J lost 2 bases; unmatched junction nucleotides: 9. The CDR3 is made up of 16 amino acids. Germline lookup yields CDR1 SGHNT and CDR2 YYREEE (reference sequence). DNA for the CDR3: TGTGCCAGCAGCGAGGACAGGCTAGGGGCCTACAATGAGCAGTTCTTC. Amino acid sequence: CASSEDRLGAYNEQFF. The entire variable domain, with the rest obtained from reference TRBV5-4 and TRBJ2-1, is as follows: ETGVTQSPTHLIKTRGQQVTLRCSSQSGHNTVSWYQQALGQGPQFIFQYYREEENGRGNFPPRFSGLQFPNYSSELNVNALELDDSALYLCASSEDRLGAYNEQFFGPGTRLTVL.

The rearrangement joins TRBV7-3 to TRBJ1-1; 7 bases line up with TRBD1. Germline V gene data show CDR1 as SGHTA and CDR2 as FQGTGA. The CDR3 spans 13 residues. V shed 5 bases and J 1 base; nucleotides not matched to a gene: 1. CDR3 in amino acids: CASSRQGNTEAFF. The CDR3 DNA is TGTGCCAGCAGCAGACAGGGGAACACTGAAGCTTTCTTT.

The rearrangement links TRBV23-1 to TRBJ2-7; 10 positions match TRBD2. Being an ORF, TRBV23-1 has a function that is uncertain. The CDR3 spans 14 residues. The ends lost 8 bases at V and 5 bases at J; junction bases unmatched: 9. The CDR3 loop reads CASALAGFGDEQYF. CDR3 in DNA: TGCGCCAGCGCACTAGCGGGGTTTGGGGACGAGCAGTACTTC.

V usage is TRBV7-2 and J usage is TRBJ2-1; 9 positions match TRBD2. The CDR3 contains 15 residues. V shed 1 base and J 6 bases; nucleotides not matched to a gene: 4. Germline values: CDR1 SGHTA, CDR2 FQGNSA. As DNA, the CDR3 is TGTGCCAGCAGCTTAGTAGCGGGAGAAGGCAATGAGCAGTTCTTC. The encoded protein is CASSLVAGEGNEQFF.

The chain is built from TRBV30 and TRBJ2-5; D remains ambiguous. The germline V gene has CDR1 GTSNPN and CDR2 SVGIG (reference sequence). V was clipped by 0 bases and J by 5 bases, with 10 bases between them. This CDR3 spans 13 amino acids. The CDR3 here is CAWSVLYGETQYF. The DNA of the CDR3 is TGTGCCTGGAGTGTACTTTACGGGGAGACCCAGTACTTC.

CDR3 nucleotides: TGCAGCGTTGGCGGGAGAGCCTCCTACGAGCAGTACTTC. Translation gives CSVGGRASYEQYF. The chain recombines TRBV29-1 with TRBJ2-7, with TRBD2 matching 7 bases. Germline V gene data show CDR1 as SQVTM and CDR2 as ANQGSEA. J lost 0 bases, V lost 4 bases, and 3 bases had no gene match. The CDR3 is 13 amino acids.